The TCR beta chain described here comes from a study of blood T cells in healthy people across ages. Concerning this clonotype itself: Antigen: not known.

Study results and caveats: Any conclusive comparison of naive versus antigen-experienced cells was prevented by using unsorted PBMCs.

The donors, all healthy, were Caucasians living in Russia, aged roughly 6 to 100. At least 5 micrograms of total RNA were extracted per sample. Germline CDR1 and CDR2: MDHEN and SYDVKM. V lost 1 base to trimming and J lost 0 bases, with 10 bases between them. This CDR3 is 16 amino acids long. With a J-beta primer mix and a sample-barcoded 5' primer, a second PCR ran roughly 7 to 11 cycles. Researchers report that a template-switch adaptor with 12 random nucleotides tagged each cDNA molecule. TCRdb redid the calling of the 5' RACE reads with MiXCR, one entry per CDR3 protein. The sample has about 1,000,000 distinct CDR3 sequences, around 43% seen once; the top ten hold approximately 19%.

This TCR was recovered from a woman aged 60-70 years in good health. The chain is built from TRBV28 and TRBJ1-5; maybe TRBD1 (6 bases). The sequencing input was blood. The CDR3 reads CASSLFGGPSNQPQHF. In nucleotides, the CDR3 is TGTGCCAGCAGTTTATTCGGGGGCCCTAGCAATCAGCCCCAGCATTTT.